These 14 T cell receptor beta chains originate from one sample sequenced in a study of cytomegalovirus exposure and HLA in healthy donors. 60 Vbeta and 13 Jbeta primers were used in PCR. Here immunoSEQ multiplex PCR was the method, and the copy in TCRdb shows in-frame clones only, minus some. This repertoire comprises roughly 150,000 clones; its ten largest clones make up 1.5% to 2%. Sequencing used PBMCs. These receptors came from a woman aged 45 to 65 in good health and CMV-seronegative.

The CDR3 loop is CASSSVQGTSLHF. In DNA, the CDR3 is TGTGCCAGCAGTTCGGTACAGGGGACGTCCCTCCACTTT. This chain joins TRBV27 and TRBJ1-6; 7 positions match TRBD1. Germline V gives CDR1 MNHEY, CDR2 SMNVEV (reference sequence). The CDR3 is 13 amino acids. Unmatched junction bases numbered 8, after V lost 4 bases and J lost 14 bases.

The J gene is TRBJ2-5, the V gene TRBV19; the D gene is possibly TRBD1 (6 bases). V lost 3 bases to trimming and J lost 2 bases, with 7 bases between them. Germline V gene sequence: CDR1 LNHDA, CDR2 SQIVND (reference sequence). The CDR3 consists of 13 residues. The CDR3 is CASSITGQETQYF. The DNA for the CDR3 is TGTGCCAGTAGTATCACAGGGCAAGAGACCCAGTACTTC.

This rearrangement joins TRBV18 to TRBJ2-1; 13 bases fit TRBD2. With V trimmed by 3 bases and J by 8 bases, 4 bases remained unmatched. This CDR3 spans 15 amino acids. Looked up from germline, CDR1 is KGHSH and CDR2 is LQKENI. DNA for the CDR3: TGTGCCAGCTCACCCCGACTAGCGGGAGGTTATGAGCAGTTCTTC. Translation gives CASSPRLAGGYEQFF.

The chain combines TRBV10-3 with TRBJ2-7; 7 nucleotides line up with TRBD1. V lost 9 bases to trimming and J lost 1 base; unmatched junction nucleotides: 3. Per germline, CDR1 ENHRY and CDR2 SYGVKD. The CDR3 runs to 12 residues. CDR3 amino acids: CAIQGQSYEQYF. The CDR3 bases are TGTGCCATACAGGGACAGTCCTACGAGCAGTACTTC.

V and J are TRBV6-6 and TRBJ1-1, with D perhaps TRBD1 (5 bases). CDR3 length: 12 amino acids. V lost 1 base and J lost 8, with 8 bases in between. Germline V gene data show CDR1 as MNHNY and CDR2 as SVGAGI (reference sequence). CDR3 protein: CASSYLGQEAFF. CDR3 in DNA: TGTGCCAGCAGTTACTTAGGACAAGAAGCTTTCTTT.

The CDR3 loop is CASSRPREQYF. The CDR3 nucleotides are TGTGCCAGCAGCCGGCCTAGGGAGCAGTACTTC. The chain combines TRBV6-5 with TRBJ2-7, with D uncertain. The CDR3 is 11 residues long. Germline V gene sequence: CDR1 MNHEY, CDR2 SVGAGI. V lost 6 bases and J 7 bases, leaving 10 bases between the germline ends.

The rearrangement joins TRBV18 to TRBJ2-1; weak D call: TRBD1 (6 bases). Germline lookup yields CDR1 KGHSH and CDR2 LQKENI. Trimming took off 3 bases at V and 4 bases at J, with 7 bases between the two ends. This CDR3 is 13 amino acids long. As DNA, the CDR3 is TGTGCCAGCTCACCGGGACATTACAATGAGCAGTTCTTC. Protein sequence: CASSPGHYNEQFF.

The chain joins TRBV27 to TRBJ1-5, with D unresolved. V was clipped by 3 bases and J by 0 bases, with 9 bases between them. The germline CDR1 and CDR2 sequences are MNHEY and SMNVEV (reference sequence). There are 15 residues in the CDR3. CDR3 sequence: CASSFLRDSNQPQHF. The CDR3 DNA is TGTGCCAGCAGTTTCTTACGGGATAGCAATCAGCCCCAGCATTTT.

The V and J genes are TRBV27 and TRBJ2-7; perhaps TRBD1 as D (5 bases). The V end lost 5 bases, the J end lost 3 bases, and 17 bases lay between the germline ends. CDR1 is MNHEY and CDR2 is SMNVEV in the germline V gene (reference sequence). The CDR3 length is 15 residues. The CDR3: CASSLTQDTNYEQYF. In nucleotides, the CDR3 is TGTGCCAGCAGTCTCACACAGGATACTAACTACGAGCAGTACTTC.

This rearrangement joins TRBV7-9 to TRBJ2-3; the D is unclear. Between the trimmed V and J ends, which lost 5 bases and 2 bases, there was a span of 11 bases. CDR1 is SEHNR, CDR2 FQNEAQ, per germline (reference sequence). CDR3 length: 14 residues. CDR3 nucleotides: TGTGCCAGCAGCCCGCGATCCCACACAGATACGCAGTATTTT. Translated: CASSPRSHTDTQYF.

The chain recombines TRBV28 with TRBJ2-7, with D possibly being TRBD1 (5 bases). The CDR3 covers 13 residues. Germline assignment: CDR1 MDHEN and CDR2 SYDVKM. The V end was cut by 6 bases, the J end by 6 bases, with 15 bases between. DNA for the CDR3: TGTGCCAGCAGGCTAGGACACCCATTCGAGCAGTACTTC. This sequence encodes CASRLGHPFEQYF.

The chain joins TRBV6-5 to TRBJ1-1; D not resolved. This CDR3 has 12 residues. Per germline, CDR1 MNHEY and CDR2 SVGAGI. V was pared by 5 bases and J by 2 bases, with 6 bases between. The CDR3 reads CASSLRNTEAFF. CDR3 bases: TGTGCCAGCAGTCTCCGTAACACTGAAGCTTTCTTT.

Points on this clone: Other DNA sequences in this sample translate to the same CDR3. CDR3 nucleotide sequence: TGTGCCAGCAGCCAAGATCGTGCTGGAAACACCATATATTTT. Residues: CASSQDRAGNTIYF. The chain employs TRBV4-2 and TRBJ1-3; D not certain. The CDR3 extends over 14 amino acids. CDR1 and CDR2 from the germline V gene are LGHNA and YNFKEQ. V was cut by 0 bases and J by 2 bases, with 5 bases left in between.

V gene TRBV5-1 combines with J gene TRBJ2-1; 9 bases map to TRBD2. The V gene end was trimmed by 3 bases and the J gene end by 4 bases; junction bases not matched to a gene: 8. The CDR3 is 16 residues long. Germline CDR1 and CDR2: SGHRS and YFSETQ. The CDR3 DNA is TGCGCCAGCAGCTACTCCGGGACTAGCTTGTACAATGAGCAGTTCTTC. Its translation: CASSYSGTSLYNEQFF.